This T cell receptor beta chain derives from a study of CD4 T cell repertoires in COVID-19. On the study more broadly: Other coronavirus spike proteins restimulated relabeled CFSE-low cells expanded with IL-2 for ten to eleven days. Study-level points and caveats: Some SARS-CoV-2 clonotypes, between about 6.5 and 26%, recurred in SARS-CoV and/or HKU1 cultures. Sharing of several most expanded SARS-CoV-2-reactive clonotypes across memory subsets suggested intraclonal diversification.

Sequenced by immunoSEQ multiplex PCR; TCRdb stores in-frame clones only, minus some. This sample carries 20,000 or so clones, around 87% of them seen once, and the ten largest clones take around 0.5%. As concerns this clone: What it recognizes is unknown.

The memory T cells were sequenced right after ex vivo isolation, without culture. The CDR3 extends over 15 amino acids. Germline-derived CDR1 and CDR2 are SGHRS and YFSETQ. V shed 0 bases and J 8 bases; nucleotides not matched to a gene: 4. The chain is built from TRBV5-1 and TRBJ2-1, with TRBD2 matching over 11 bases. The receptor was isolated from a human donor who had COVID-19. The material was central memory CD4+ T cells from blood, obtained before the COVID-19 pandemic. CDR3 in amino acids: CASSLGSGGAHEQFF. The CDR3 bases are TGCGCCAGCAGCTTGGGTAGCGGGGGGGCCCATGAGCAGTTCTTC.